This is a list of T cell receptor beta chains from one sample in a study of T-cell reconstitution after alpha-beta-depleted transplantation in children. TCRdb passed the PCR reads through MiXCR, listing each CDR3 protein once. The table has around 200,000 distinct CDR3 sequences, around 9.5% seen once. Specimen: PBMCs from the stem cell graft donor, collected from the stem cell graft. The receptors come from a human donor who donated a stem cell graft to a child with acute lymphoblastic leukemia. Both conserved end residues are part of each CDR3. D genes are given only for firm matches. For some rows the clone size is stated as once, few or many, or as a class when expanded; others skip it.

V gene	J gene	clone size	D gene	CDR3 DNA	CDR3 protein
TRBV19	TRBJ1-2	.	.	TGTGCCAGTAGTAGGAGAACCGCTAACTATGGCTACACCTTC	CASSRRTANYGYTF
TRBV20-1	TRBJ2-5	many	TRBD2	TGCAGTGCTAGTGACACCGGGACTAGGGGGGAGACCCAGTACTTC	CSASDTGTRGETQYF
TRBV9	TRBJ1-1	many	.	TGTGCCAGCAGCCTATCCCCTCACAGGCCCCCGAACACTGAAGCTTTCTTT	CASSLSPHRPPNTEAFF
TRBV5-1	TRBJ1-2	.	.	TGCGCCAGCAGCTCCATGACGGGGCAGGGTGGCTACACCTTC	CASSSMTGQGGYTF
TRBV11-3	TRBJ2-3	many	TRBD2	TGTGCCAGCAGCTCTAGCGGGGGGGACACAGATACGCAGTATTTT	CASSSSGGDTDTQYF
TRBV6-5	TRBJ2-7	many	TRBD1	TGTGCCAGCAGTTACGCGGGACAGGGGTTCTCCTACGAGCAGTACTTC	CASSYAGQGFSYEQYF
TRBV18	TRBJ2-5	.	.	TGTGCCAGCTCACCACAAAGGGAGACCCAGTACTTC	CASSPQRETQYF
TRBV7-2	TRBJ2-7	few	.	TGTGCCAGCAGCTTATCCCCGGGCTACGAGCAGTACTTC	CASSLSPGYEQYF
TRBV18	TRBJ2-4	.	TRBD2	TGTGCCAGCTCACGGGGACTAGCGGGGTCGGCGGGCATTCAGTACTTC	CASSRGLAGSAGIQYF
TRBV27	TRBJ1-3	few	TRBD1	TGTGCCAGCAGTGGAAGGACAGGGGGTATCGGGAACACCATATATTTT	CASSGRTGGIGNTIYF
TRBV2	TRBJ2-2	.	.	TGTGCCAGCACCATAAAGATTTACACCGGGGAGCTGTTTTTT	CASTIKIYTGELFF
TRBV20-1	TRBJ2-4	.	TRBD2	TGCAGTGCTGGTGGGCGGGGGGAAAACATTCAGTACTTC	CSAGGRGENIQYF
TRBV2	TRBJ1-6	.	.	TGTGCCAGCATTGGGACACACTACTCACCCCTCCACTTT	CASIGTHYSPLHF
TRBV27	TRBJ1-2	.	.	TGTGCCAGCAGTTTAGGGCCGAAGGATGGCTACACCTTC	CASSLGPKDGYTF
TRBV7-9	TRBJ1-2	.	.	TGTGCCAGCAGCTCCGGGACCCATAAGATAAGGGGCTACACCTTC	CASSSGTHKIRGYTF
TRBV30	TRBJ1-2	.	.	TGTGCCTGGAGGGGCAGGGTCTATGGCTACACCTTC	CAWRGRVYGYTF
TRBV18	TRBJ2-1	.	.	TGTGCCAGCTCACGTGAGGGTGAGCAGTTCTTC	CASSREGEQFF
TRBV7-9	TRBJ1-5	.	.	TGTGCCAGCAGCGCCTCAGGGGAAGTGAGCAATCAGCCCCAGCATTTT	CASSASGEVSNQPQHF
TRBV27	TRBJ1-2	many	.	TGTGCCAGCAGTTTCCGGGCTGGGGCGAGCAGTGGTTATGGCTACACCTTC	CASSFRAGASSGYGYTF
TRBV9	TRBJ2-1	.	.	TGTGCCAGCAGCTCAAGGGACCTCCTCAATGAGCAGTTCTTC	CASSSRDLLNEQFF
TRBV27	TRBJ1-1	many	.	TGTGCCAGCAGCCCAAAATTCGTGAGGTGGAACACTGAAGCTTTCTTT	CASSPKFVRWNTEAFF
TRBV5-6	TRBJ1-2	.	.	TGTGCCAGCAGCTTGTTGGACAGCAGATATGGCTACACCTTC	CASSLLDSRYGYTF
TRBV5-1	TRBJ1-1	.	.	TGCGCCAGCAGCTTGGTGGACCAGGGGACGTGGGACACTGAAGCTTTCTTT	CASSLVDQGTWDTEAFF
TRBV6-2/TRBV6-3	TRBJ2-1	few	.	TGTGCCAGCAGGGGACGGGGGGCAACTAGCAATGAGCAGTTCTTC	CASRGRGATSNEQFF
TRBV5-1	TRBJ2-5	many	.	TGCGCCAGCAGCCCAGCTAGCGTTGGGACCCAGTACTTC	CASSPASVGTQYF
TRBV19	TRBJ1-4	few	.	TGTGCCAGTAATCCTGAGGTTCTGACTAATGAAAAACTGTTTTTT	CASNPEVLTNEKLFF
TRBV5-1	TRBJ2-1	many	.	TGCGCCAGCAGCTTGGTCGAGGGGGGTGAGCAGTTCTTC	CASSLVEGGEQFF
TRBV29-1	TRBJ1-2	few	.	TGCAGCGTTGAGTTGAGCGGCTATGGCTACACCTTC	CSVELSGYGYTF
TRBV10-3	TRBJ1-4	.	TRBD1	TGTGCCACTCAAGGGACAGCCGGGGAAAAACTGTTTTTT	CATQGTAGEKLFF
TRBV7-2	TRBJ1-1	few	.	TGTGCCAGCAGCACATACTTGAACACTGAAGCTTTCTTT	CASSTYLNTEAFF
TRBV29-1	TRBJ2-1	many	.	TGCAGCGGGGGGGATCGGGAGCAGTTCTTC	CSGGDREQFF
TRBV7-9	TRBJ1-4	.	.	TGTGCCAGCAGCCCCGGGACACGGGGCGAAAAACTGTTTTTT	CASSPGTRGEKLFF
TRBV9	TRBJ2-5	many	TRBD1	TGTGCCAGCAGCGTAGGAGGGGGCAGAGAGACCCAGTACTTC	CASSVGGGRETQYF
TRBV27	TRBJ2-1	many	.	TGTGCCAGCAGACCAGGGCTGGGGGCTTACAATGAGCAGTTCTTC	CASRPGLGAYNEQFF
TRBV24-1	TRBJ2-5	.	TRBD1	TGTGCCACCAGTGACGCCGGACAGGGGACCGGGGAGACCCAGTACTTC	CATSDAGQGTGETQYF
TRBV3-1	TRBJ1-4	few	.	TGTGCCAGCAGCCAAGATGGGGTCGGGACCCGCGAAAAACTGTTTTTT	CASSQDGVGTREKLFF
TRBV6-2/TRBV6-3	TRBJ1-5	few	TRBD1	TGTGCCAGCAGTTACTCGGGACAGGCGATTAGCAATCAGCCCCAGCATTTT	CASSYSGQAISNQPQHF
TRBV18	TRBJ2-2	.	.	TGTGCCAGCTCGGGTGAGGAGATCGGCCCCGGGGAGCTGTTTTTT	CASSGEEIGPGELFF
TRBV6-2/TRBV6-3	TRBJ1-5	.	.	TGTGCCAGCAGTTACCCGGACACCATGAATCAGCCCCAGCATTTT	CASSYPDTMNQPQHF
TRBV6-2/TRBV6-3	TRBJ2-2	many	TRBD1	TGTGCCAGCAGCCCGTACAGGGGGAACACCGGGGAGCTGTTTTTT	CASSPYRGNTGELFF
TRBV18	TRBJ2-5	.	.	TGTGCCAGCTCCCGGAGAGCGAGTACAGAGACCCAGTACTTC	CASSRRASTETQYF
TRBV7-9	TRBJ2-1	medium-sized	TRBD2	TGTGCCAGCAGCTTAGCGGGACTAGCGGAGTACAATGAGCAGTTCTTC	CASSLAGLAEYNEQFF
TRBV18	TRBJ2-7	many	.	TGTGCCAGCTCACCAATAGGGGGATCCTACGAGCAGTACTTC	CASSPIGGSYEQYF
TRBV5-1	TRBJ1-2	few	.	TGCGCCAGCAGCTTGGACGCGAATGGCTACACCTTC	CASSLDANGYTF
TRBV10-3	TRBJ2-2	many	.	TGTGCCATCAGTGAGGATGGGACCGGGGAGCTGTTTTTT	CAISEDGTGELFF
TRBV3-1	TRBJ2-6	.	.	TGTGCCAGCAGCCAAGGGCAGAGCTACTCTGGGGCCAACGTCCTGACTTTC	CASSQGQSYSGANVLTF
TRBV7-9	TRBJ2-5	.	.	TGTGCCAGCAGTTTAGTGGCAGATCCAGGAGAGACCCAGTACTTC	CASSLVADPGETQYF
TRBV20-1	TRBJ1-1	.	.	TGCAGTGTAGGGGGAGTTGACACTGAAGCTTTCTTT	CSVGGVDTEAFF
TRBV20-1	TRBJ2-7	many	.	TGCAGTGCTAGAGGTTCTGCCCATTACTACGAGCAGTACTTC	CSARGSAHYYEQYF
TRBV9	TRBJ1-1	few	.	TGTGCCAGCAGCGTCGGGGGGAGCACTGAAGCTTTCTTT	CASSVGGSTEAFF